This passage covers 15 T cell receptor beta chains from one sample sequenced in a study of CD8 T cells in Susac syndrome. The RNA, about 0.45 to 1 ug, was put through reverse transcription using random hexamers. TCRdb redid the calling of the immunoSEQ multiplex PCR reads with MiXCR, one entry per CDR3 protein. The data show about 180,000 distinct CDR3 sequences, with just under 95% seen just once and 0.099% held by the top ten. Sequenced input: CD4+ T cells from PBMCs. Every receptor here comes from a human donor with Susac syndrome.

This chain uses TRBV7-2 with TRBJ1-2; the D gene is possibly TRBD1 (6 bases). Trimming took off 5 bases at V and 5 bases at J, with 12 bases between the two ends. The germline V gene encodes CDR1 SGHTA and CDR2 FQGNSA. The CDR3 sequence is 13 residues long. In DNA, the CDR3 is TGTGCCAGCAGCCCCGGACAGATGTATGGCTACACCTTC. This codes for CASSPGQMYGYTF. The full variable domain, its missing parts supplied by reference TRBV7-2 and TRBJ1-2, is GAGVSQSPSNKVTEKGKDVELRCDPISGHTALYWYRQSLGQGLEFLIYFQGNSAPDKSGLPSDRFSAERTGGSVSTLTIQRTQQEDSAVYLCASSPGQMYGYTFGSGTRLTVV.

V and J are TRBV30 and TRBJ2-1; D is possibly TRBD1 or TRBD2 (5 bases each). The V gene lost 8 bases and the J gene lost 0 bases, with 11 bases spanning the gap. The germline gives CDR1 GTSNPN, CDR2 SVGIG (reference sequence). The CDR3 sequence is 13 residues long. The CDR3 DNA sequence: TGTGCCCGGGACGGGGACTCCTACAATGAGCAGTTCTTC. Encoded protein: CARDGDSYNEQFF.

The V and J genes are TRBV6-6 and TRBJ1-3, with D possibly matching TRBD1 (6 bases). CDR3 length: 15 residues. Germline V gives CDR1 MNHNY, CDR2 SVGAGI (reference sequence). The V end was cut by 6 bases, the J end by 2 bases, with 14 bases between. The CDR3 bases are TGTGCCAGCAGATATAACAGGGACACTGGAAACACCATATATTTT. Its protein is CASRYNRDTGNTIYF.

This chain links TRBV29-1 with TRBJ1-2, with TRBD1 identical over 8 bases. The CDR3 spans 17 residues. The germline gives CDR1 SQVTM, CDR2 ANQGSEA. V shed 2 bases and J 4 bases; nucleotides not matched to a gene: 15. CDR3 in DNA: TGCAGCGTTGAAATCTTCCACGGACAGGGTCAAGTCTATGGCTACACCTTC. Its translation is CSVEIFHGQGQVYGYTF.

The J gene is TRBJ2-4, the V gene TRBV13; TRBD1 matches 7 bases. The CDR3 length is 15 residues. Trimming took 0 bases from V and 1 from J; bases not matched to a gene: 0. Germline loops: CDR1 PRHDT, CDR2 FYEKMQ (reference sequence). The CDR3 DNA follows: TGTGCCAGCAGCTTAGGACAGGGGGCCAAAAACATTCAGTACTTC. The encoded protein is CASSLGQGAKNIQYF.

The CDR3 DNA reads as TGTGCCTGGGCCCCGACAGATTATAATCAGCCCCAGCATTTT. Its protein is CAWAPTDYNQPQHF. The V gene is TRBV30, the J gene TRBJ1-5; tentative D call: TRBD1 (5 bases). Germline values: CDR1 GTSNPN, CDR2 SVGIG (reference sequence). The CDR3 covers 14 residues. V was pared by 5 bases and J by 4 bases, with 15 bases between.

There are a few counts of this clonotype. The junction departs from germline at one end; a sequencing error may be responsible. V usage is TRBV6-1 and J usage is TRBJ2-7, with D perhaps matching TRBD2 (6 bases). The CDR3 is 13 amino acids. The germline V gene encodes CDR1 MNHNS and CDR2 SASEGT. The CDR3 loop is CASSPVEGTPTLF. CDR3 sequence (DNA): TGTGCCAGCAGCCCTGTGGAGGGGACTCCGACCTTATTC.

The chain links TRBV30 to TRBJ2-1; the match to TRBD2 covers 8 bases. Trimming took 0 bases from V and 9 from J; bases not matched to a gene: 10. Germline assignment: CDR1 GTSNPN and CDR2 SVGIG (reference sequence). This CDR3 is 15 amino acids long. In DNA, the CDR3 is TGTGCCTGGAGTGTAAGCTCCGCGGGAGGTGCTGAGCAGTTCTTC. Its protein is CAWSVSSAGGAEQFF.

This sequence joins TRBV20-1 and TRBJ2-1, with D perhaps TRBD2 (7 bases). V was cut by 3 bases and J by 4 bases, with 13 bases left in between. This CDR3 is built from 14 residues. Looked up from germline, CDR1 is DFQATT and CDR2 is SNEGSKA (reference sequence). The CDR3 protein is CSASAGASYNEQFF. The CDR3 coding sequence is TGCAGTGCTAGCGCGGGGGCCTCTTACAATGAGCAGTTCTTC.

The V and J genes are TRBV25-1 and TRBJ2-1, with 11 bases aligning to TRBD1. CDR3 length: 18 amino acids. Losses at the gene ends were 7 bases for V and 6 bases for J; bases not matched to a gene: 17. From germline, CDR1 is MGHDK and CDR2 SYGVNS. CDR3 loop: CASTGTGGRGNPGNEQFF. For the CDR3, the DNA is TGTGCCAGCACCGGGACAGGGGGTCGGGGTAACCCCGGCAATGAGCAGTTCTTC.

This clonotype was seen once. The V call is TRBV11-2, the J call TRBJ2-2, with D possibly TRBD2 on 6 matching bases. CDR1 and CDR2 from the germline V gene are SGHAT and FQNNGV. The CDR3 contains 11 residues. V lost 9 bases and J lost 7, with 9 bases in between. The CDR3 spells CASREFGELFF. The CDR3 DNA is TGTGCCAGTCGGGAGTTCGGGGAGCTGTTTTTT.

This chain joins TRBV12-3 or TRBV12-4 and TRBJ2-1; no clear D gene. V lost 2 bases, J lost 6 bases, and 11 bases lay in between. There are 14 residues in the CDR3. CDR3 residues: CASSLFGPLNEQFF. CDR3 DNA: TGTGCCAGCAGTTTATTCGGCCCTCTCAATGAGCAGTTCTTC.

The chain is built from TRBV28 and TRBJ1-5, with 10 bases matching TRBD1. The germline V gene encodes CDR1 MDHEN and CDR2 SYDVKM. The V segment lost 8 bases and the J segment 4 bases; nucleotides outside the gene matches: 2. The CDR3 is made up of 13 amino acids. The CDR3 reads CASGTGENQPQHF. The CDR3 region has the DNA TGTGCCAGCGGGACAGGGGAGAATCAGCCCCAGCATTTT.

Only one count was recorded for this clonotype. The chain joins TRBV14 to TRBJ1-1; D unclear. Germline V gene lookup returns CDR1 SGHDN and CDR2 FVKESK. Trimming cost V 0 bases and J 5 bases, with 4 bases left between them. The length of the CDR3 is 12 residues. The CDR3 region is CASSQDMTEAFF. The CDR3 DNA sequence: TGTGCCAGCAGCCAAGATATGACTGAAGCTTTCTTT. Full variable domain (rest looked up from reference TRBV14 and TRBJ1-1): EAGVTQFPSHSVIEKGQTVTLRCDPISGHDNLYWYRRVMGKEIKFLLHFVKESKQDESGMPNNRFLAERTGGTYSTLKVQPAELEDSGVYFCASSQDMTEAFFGQGTRLTVV.

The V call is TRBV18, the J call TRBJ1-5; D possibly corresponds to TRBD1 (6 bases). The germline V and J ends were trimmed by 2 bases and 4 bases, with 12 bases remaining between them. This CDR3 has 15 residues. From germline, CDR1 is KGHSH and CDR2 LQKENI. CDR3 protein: CASSPWGQSNQPQHF. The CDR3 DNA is TGTGCCAGCTCACCATGGGGACAAAGTAATCAGCCCCAGCATTTT.